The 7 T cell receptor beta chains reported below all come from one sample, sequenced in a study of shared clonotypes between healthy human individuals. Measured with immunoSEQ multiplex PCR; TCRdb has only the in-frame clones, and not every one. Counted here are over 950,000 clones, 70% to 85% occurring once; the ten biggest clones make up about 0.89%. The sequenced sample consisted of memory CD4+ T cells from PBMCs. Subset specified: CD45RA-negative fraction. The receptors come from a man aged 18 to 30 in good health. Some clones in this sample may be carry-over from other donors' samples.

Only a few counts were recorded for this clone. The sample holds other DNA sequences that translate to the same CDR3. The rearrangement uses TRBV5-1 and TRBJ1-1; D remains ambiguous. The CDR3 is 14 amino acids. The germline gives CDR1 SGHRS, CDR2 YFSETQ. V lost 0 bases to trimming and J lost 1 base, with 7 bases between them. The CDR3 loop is CASSLGYGNTEAFF. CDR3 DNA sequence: TGCGCCAGCAGCTTGGGTTACGGGAACACTGAAGCTTTCTTT.

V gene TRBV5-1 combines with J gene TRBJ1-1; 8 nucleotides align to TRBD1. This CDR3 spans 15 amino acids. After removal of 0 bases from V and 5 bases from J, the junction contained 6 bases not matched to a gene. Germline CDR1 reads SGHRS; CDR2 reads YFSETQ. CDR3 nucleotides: TGCGCCAGCAGCTTGGACGGGACAGGAGGAACTGAAGCTTTCTTT. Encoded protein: CASSLDGTGGTEAFF.

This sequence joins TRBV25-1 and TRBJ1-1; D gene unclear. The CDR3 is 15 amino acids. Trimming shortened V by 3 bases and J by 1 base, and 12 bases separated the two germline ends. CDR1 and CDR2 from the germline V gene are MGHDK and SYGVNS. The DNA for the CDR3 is TGTGCCAGCAGTGACCCAGGACGCTCGAACACTGAAGCTTTCTTT. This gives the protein CASSDPGRSNTEAFF.

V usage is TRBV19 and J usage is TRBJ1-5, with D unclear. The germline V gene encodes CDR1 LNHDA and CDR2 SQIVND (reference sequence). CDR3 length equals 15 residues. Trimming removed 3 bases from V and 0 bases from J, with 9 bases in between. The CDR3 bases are TGTGCCAGTAGTATTTGGGAGGTTAGCAATCAGCCCCAGCATTTT. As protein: CASSIWEVSNQPQHF.

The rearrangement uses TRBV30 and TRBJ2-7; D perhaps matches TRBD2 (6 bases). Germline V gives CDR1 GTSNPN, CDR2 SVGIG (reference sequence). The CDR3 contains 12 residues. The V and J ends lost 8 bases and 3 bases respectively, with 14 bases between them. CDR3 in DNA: TGTGCCGGAGGGCAGGTTCACTACGAGCAGTACTTC. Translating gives CAGGQVHYEQYF.

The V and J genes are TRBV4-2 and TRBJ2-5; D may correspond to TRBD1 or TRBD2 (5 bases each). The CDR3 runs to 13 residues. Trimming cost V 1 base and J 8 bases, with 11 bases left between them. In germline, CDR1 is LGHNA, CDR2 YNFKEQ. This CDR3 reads CASSQVSRGTQYF. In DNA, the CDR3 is TGTGCCAGCAGCCAAGTTAGTCGGGGCACCCAGTACTTC.

The CDR3 DNA sequence: TGCGCCAGCAGCTTGGGATCGGGGAGCCTGAACACTGAAGCTTTCTTT. Translating gives CASSLGSGSLNTEAFF. The chain has TRBV5-1 and TRBJ1-1; D call uncertain. Trimming removed 0 bases at V and 0 bases at J, with 12 bases between. The CDR3 consists of 16 residues. Germline V gene lookup returns CDR1 SGHRS and CDR2 YFSETQ.